Each of the 2 T cell receptor beta chains below was sequenced from the same sample in a study of blood T cell repertoires in COVID-19. TCRdb's table, derived via immunoSEQ multiplex PCR, lists solely in-frame clones and lacks some. The table lists approximately 110,000 clones, around nine tenths of them singletons. The sample consisted of peripheral blood. These receptors originate from a man aged 35-49 years with acute or convalescent COVID-19.

The chain is built from TRBV30 and TRBJ1-2, with D perhaps TRBD1 (6 bases). Trimming left V 0 bases short and J 3 bases short, with 8 bases between. There are 13 residues in the CDR3. Per the germline V gene, CDR1 is GTSNPN and CDR2 is SVGIG (reference sequence). The CDR3 region has the DNA TGTGCCTGGAGTGTAGCAGGGGACTATGGCTACACCTTC. Amino acids: CAWSVAGDYGYTF.

In this sample, this clone turned up once. This chain connects TRBV6-5 to TRBJ1-4; D unclear. The CDR3 runs to 14 residues. Trimming shortened V by 5 bases and J by 3 bases, and 10 bases separated the two germline ends. Germline V gives CDR1 MNHEY, CDR2 SVGAGI. CDR3 residues: CASSQVFANEKLFF. The CDR3 DNA sequence: TGTGCCAGCAGTCAGGTCTTCGCTAATGAAAAACTGTTTTTT.